Sequencing of this T cell receptor (beta chain) was carried out in a study of blood T cell repertoires in COVID-19. Study overall: The study drew acute and convalescent COVID-19 samples from the United States, Italy and Spain. PBMCs, B-cell-depleted T cells, or T cells provided the cDNA or gDNA that made up the material.

Assay used: immunoSEQ multiplex PCR; TCRdb lists only in-frame clones, some missing. The sample holds about 150,000 clones, roughly 85% seen once. The germline V gene encodes CDR1 SNHLY and CDR2 FYNNEI. The CDR3 runs 14 residues. The V segment lost 3 bases and the J segment 7 bases; nucleotides outside the gene matches: 7. The sample holds one count of this clone. This sequence was found in a human donor in a cohort sampled during active COVID-19. This chain links TRBV2 with TRBJ2-7; TRBD1 matches at 9 bases. The sequenced sample was peripheral blood. CDR3 residues: CASSEGQGPREQYF. CDR3 sequence (DNA): TGTGCCAGCAGTGAGGGACAGGGTCCTAGGGAGCAGTACTTC.